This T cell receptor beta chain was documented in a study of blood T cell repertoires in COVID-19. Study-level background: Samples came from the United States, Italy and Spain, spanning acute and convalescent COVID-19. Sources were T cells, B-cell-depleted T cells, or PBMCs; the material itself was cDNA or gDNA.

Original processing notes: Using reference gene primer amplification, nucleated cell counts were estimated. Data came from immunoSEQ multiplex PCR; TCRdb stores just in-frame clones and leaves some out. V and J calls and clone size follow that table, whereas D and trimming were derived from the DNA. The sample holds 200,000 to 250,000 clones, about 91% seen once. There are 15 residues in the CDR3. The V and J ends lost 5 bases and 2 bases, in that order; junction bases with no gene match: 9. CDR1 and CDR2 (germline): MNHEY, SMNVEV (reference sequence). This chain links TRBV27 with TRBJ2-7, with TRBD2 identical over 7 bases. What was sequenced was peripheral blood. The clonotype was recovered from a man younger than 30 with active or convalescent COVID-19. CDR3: CASSPPTGGPYEQYF. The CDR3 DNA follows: TGTGCCAGCAGTCCCCCAACGGGAGGTCCCTACGAGCAGTACTTC.